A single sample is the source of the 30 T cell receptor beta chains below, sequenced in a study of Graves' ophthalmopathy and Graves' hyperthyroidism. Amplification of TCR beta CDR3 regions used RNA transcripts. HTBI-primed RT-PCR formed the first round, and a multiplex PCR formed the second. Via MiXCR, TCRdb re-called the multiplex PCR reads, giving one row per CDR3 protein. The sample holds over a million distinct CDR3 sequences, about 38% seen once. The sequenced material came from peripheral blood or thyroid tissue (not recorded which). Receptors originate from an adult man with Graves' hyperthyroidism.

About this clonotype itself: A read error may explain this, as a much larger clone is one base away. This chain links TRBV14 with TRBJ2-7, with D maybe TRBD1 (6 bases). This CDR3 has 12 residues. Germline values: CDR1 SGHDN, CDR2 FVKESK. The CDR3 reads CASILAGVEQYF. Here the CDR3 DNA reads TGCGCCAGCATCTTGGCAGGGGTCGAGCAGTACTTC.

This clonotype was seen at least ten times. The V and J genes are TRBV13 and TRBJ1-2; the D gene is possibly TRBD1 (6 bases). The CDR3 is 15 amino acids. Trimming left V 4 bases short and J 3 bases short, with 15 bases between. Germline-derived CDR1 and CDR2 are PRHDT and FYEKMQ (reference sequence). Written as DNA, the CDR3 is TGTGCCAGCAGCTCAAGGACAGAGGAATACTATGGCTACACCTTC. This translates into CASSSRTEEYYGYTF. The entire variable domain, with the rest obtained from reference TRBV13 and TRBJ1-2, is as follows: AAGVIQSPRHLIKEKRETATLKCYPIPRHDTVYWYQQGPGQDPQFLISFYEKMQSDKGSIPDRFSAQQFSDYHSELNMSSLELGDSALYFCASSSRTEEYYGYTFGSGTRLTVV.

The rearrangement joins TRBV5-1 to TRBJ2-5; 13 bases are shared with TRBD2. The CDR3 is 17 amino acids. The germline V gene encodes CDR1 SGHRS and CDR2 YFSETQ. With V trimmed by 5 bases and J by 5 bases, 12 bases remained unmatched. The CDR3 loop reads CASSATTSGGHLETQYF. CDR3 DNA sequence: TGCGCCAGCAGTGCAACGACTAGCGGGGGGCATTTGGAGACCCAGTACTTC.

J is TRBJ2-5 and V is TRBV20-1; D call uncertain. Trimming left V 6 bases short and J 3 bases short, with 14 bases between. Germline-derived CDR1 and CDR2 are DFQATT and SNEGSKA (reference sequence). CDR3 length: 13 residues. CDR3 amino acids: CSANIHSEETQYF. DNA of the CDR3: TGCAGTGCCAATATTCACAGTGAAGAGACCCAGTACTTC.

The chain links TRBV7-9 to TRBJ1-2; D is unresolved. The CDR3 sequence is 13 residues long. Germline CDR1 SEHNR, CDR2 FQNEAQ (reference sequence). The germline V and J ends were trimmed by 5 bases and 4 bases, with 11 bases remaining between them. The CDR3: CASSRILVYGYTF. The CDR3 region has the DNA TGTGCCAGCAGCCGTATTCTAGTCTATGGCTACACCTTC.

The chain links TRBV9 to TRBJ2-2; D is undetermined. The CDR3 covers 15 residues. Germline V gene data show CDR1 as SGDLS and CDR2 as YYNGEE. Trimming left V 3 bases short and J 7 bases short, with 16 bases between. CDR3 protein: CASSADRRENGELFF. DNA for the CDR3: TGTGCCAGCAGCGCGGACCGGCGTGAGAACGGGGAGCTGTTTTTT.

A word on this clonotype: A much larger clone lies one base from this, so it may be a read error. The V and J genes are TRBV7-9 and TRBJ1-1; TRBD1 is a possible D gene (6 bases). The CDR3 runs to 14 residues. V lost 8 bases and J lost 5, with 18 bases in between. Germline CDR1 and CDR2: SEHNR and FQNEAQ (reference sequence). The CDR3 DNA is TGTGCCAGCCGCAGGTTACAGGGAGTGACTGAAGCTTTCTTT. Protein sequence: CASRRLQGVTEAFF. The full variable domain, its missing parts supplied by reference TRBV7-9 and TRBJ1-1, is DTGVSQNPRHKITKRGQNVTFRCDPISEHNRLYWYRQTLGQGPEFLTYFQNEAQLEKSRLLSDRFSAERPKGSFSTLEIQRTEQGDSAMYLCASRRLQGVTEAFFGQGTRLTVV.

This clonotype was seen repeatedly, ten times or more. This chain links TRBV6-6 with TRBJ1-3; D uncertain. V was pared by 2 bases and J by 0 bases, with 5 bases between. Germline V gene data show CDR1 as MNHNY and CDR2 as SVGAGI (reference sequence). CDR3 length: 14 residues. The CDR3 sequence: CASSYTRSGNTIYF. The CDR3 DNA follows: TGTGCCAGCAGTTACACCCGCTCTGGAAACACCATATATTTT.

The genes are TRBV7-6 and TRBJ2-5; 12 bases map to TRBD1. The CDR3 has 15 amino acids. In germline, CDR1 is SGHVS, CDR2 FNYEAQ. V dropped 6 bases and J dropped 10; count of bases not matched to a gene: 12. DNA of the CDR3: TGTGCCAGCAGTTACAGACCGGGGACAGGGGGCGACCAGTACTTC. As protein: CASSYRPGTGGDQYF.

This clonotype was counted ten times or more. For the CDR3, the DNA is TGCGCCACGAACGGACAGGGGGCGAGGGAGACCCAGTACTTC. This codes for CATNGQGARETQYF. The chain uses TRBV10-2 and TRBJ2-5, with TRBD1 matching over 11 bases. From germline, CDR1 is WSHSY and CDR2 SAAADI. The CDR3 is 14 amino acids. Trimming took 10 bases from V and 5 from J; bases not matched to a gene: 9.

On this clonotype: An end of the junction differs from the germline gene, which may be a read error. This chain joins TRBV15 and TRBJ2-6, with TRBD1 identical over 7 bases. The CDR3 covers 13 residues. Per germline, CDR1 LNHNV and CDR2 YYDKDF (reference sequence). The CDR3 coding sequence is TGTGCCACCAGCCCTCCAGGGGGCAACGTCCTGACTTTC. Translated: CATSPPGGNVLTF.

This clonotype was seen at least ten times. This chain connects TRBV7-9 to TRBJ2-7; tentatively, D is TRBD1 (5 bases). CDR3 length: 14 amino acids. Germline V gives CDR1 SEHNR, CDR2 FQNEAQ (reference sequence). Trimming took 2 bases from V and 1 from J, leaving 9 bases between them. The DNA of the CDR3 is TGTGCCAGCAGCTTATACGACAGATCCTACGAGCAGTACTTC. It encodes CASSLYDRSYEQYF. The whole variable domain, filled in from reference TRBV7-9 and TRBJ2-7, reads DTGVSQNPRHKITKRGQNVTFRCDPISEHNRLYWYRQTLGQGPEFLTYFQNEAQLEKSRLLSDRFSAERPKGSFSTLEIQRTEQGDSAMYLCASSLYDRSYEQYFGPGTRLTVT.

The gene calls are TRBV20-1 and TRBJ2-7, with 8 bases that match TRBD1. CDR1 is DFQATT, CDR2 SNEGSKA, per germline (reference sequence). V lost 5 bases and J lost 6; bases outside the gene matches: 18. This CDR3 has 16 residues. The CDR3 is CSAAGTGRSAASEQYF. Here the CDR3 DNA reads TGCAGTGCTGCCGGGACAGGCCGCTCTGCAGCTTCCGAGCAGTACTTC.

DNA of the CDR3: TGTGCCAGCAGCCCGTTACTGCCAGGTGGGGACACTGAAGCTTTCTTT. Protein: CASSPLLPGGDTEAFF. This chain uses TRBV6-6 with TRBJ1-1; D is unclear. V was pared by 6 bases and J by 3 bases, with 20 bases between. The germline gives CDR1 MNHNY, CDR2 SVGAGI (reference sequence). The CDR3 is 16 amino acids.

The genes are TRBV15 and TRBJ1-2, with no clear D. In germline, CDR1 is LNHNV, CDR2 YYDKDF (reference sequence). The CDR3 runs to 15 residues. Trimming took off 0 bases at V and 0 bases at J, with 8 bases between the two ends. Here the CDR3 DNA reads TGTGCCACCAGCAGAGATCTATCAGCTAACTATGGCTACACCTTC. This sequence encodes CATSRDLSANYGYTF.

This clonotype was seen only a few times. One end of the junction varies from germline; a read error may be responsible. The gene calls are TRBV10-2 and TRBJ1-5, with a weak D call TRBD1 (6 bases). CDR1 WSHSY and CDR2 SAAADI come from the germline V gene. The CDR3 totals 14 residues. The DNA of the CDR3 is TGTGCCAGCAGTGAGGGGGGATCCAATCAGCCCCAGCATTTT. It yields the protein CASSEGGSNQPQHF.

The CDR3: CASSLNPTSREQYF. Here the CDR3 DNA reads TGTGCCAGCAGCTTAAACCCTACCTCCCGCGAGCAGTACTTC. The chain carries TRBV11-2 and TRBJ2-7; D is ambiguous. The CDR3 extends over 14 amino acids. The germline V and J ends were trimmed by 2 bases and 6 bases, with 14 bases remaining between them. The germline V gene has CDR1 SGHAT and CDR2 FQNNGV.

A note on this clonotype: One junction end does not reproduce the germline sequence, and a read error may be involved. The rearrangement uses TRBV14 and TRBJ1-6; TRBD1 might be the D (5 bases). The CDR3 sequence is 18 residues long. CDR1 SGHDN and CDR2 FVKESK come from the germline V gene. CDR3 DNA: TGTGCCAGCAGCCACGAGTCGGGGACGAGCTCCTATAATTCATCCCTCCACTTT. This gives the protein CASSHESGTSSYNSSLHF.

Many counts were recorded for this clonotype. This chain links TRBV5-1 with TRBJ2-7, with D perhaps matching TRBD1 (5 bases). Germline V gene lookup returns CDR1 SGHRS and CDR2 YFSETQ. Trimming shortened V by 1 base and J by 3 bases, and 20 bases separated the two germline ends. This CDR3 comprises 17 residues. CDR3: CASSLYEQAIGYYEQYF. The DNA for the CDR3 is TGCGCCAGCAGCTTGTACGAACAGGCTATAGGATACTACGAGCAGTACTTC. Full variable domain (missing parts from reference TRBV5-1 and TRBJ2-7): KAGVTQTPRYLIKTRGQQVTLSCSPISGHRSVSWYQQTPGQGLQFLFEYFSETQRNKGNFPGRFSGRQFSNSRSEMNVSTLELGDSALYLCASSLYEQAIGYYEQYFGPGTRLTVT.

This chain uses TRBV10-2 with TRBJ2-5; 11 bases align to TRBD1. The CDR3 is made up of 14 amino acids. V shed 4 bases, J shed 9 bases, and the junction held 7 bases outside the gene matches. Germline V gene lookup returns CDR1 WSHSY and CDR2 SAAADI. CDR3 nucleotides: TGCGCCAGCAGTGGGACAGGGGGCAATCAGCCCCAGTACTTC. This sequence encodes CASSGTGGNQPQYF.

For the CDR3, the DNA is TGCAGTGCTAGTCAGGGGTCGAACCTCCACTTT. Its protein product is CSASQGSNLHF. This sequence joins TRBV20-1 and TRBJ1-6; tentative D call: TRBD1 (6 bases). CDR3 size: 11 residues. The germline V and J ends were trimmed by 3 bases and 15 bases, with 12 bases remaining between them. CDR1 DFQATT and CDR2 SNEGSKA come from the germline V gene (reference sequence).

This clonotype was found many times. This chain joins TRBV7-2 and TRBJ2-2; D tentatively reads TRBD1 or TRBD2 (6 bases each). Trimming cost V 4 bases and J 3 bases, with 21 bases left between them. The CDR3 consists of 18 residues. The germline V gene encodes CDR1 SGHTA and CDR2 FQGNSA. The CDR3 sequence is CASSSTKYGGLYTGELFF. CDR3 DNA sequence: TGTGCCAGCAGCTCGACCAAATATGGGGGGCTGTACACCGGGGAGCTGTTTTTT.

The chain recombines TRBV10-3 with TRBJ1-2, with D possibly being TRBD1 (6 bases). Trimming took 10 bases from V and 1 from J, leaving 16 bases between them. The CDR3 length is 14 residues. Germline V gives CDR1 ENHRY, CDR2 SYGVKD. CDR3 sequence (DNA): TGTGCCAGCAGCCGGGGGGCGGATAACTATGGCTACACCTTC. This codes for CASSRGADNYGYTF.

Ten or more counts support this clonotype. The CDR3: CSAQFSGLRQPQHF. CDR3 sequence (DNA): TGCAGTGCTCAATTCTCAGGGTTAAGACAGCCCCAGCATTTT. V and J are TRBV20-1 and TRBJ1-5; possible D gene TRBD1, 5 bases. The germline V and J ends were trimmed by 5 bases and 7 bases, with 18 bases remaining between them. Per germline, CDR1 DFQATT and CDR2 SNEGSKA (reference sequence). CDR3 size: 14 residues.

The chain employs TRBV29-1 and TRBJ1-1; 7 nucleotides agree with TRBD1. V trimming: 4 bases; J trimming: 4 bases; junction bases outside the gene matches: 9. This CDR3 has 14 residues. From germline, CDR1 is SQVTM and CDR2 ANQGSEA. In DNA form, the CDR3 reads TGCAGCGTTGGGCAGGGGGTTCTGTTCACTGAAGCTTTCTTT. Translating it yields CSVGQGVLFTEAFF.

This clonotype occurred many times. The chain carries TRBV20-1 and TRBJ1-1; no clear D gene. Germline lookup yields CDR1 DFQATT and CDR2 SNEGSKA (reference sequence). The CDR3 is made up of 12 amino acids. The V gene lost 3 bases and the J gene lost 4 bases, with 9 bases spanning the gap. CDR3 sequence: CSARGEGTEAFF. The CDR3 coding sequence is TGCAGTGCTAGGGGCGAAGGCACTGAAGCTTTCTTT.

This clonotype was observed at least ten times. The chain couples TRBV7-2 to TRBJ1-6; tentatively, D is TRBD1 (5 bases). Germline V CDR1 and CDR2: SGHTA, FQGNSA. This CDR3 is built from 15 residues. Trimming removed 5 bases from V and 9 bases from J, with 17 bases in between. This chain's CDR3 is CASSPAGITGSPLHF. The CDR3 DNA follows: TGTGCCAGCAGCCCAGCTGGGATAACAGGTTCACCCCTCCACTTT.

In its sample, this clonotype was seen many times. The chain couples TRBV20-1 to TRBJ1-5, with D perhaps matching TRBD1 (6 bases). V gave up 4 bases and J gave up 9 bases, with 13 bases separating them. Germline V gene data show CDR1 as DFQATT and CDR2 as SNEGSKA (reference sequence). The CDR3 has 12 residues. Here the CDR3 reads CSANKQGPPQHF. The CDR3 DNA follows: TGCAGTGCTAACAAACAGGGCCCGCCCCAGCATTTT.

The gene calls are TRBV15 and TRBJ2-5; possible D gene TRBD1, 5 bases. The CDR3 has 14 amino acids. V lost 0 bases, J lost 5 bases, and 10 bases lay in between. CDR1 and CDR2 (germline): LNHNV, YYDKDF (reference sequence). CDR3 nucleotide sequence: TGTGCCACCAGCAGAGATTTAGCAGGGGAGACCCAGTACTTC. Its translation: CATSRDLAGETQYF.

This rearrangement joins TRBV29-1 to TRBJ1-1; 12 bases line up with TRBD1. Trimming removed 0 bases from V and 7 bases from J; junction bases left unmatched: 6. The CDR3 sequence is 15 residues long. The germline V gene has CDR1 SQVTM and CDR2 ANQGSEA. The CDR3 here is CSVEEGGTGGYEAFF. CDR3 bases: TGCAGCGTTGAAGAAGGGGGGACAGGGGGCTATGAAGCTTTCTTT.